This TCR beta chain derives from a study of identifying expanded T cells in peripheral blood. To note about this clone: Antigen: not known.

Germline loops: CDR1 GTSNPN, CDR2 SVGIG (reference sequence). There are 14 residues in the CDR3. V was pared by 2 bases and J by 1 base, with 8 bases between. Study-level points and caveats: Technical replicates showed about 1.2 changed clones; two weeks about 16; four weeks 19.

Generated by immunoSEQ multiplex PCR, the TCRdb table keeps only in-frame clones and is missing some. In the table there are approximately 79,000 clones, almost 90% of which are singletons. Input material: blood. The chain links TRBV30 to TRBJ1-4, with a tentative D call TRBD1 (6 bases). This clonotype was obtained from a person aged 18 to 70 in good health. CDR3 coding DNA: TGTGCCTGGAGTACGGGACAAACTAATGAAAAACTGTTTTTT. Translation gives CAWSTGQTNEKLFF. The full variable domain, in which reference TRBV30 and TRBJ1-4 provide the parts outside the CDR3, is SQTIHQWPATLVQPVGSPLSLECTVEGTSNPNLYWYRQAAGRGLQLLFYSVGIGQISSEVPQNLSASRPQDRQFILSSKKLLLSDSGFYLCAWSTGQTNEKLFFGSGTQLSVL.